This TCR beta chain appears in the sequencing data of a study of T-cell memory formation after mild COVID-19. Study in general: TCR clusters were largely donor specific.

Study-level results: Mainly CM and EM harbored the contracting CD4+ clones; mainly EMRA harbored the CD8+ ones. Whereas later expanders leaned CD4+, clones contracting day 15 to 85 showed a balanced CD4/CD8 makeup. Cross-reactive memory appears to have joined, as suggested by some responding clones showing up in pre-infection memory.

On this clonotype itself: Antigen: not known.

The ends lost 4 bases at V and 4 bases at J; junction bases unmatched: 9. The CDR3 contains 14 residues. Germline V CDR1 and CDR2: DFQATT, SNEGSKA (reference sequence). Each CDR3 protein is one row after TCRdb ran MiXCR on the 5' RACE reads. The data show 250,000 to 350,000 distinct CDR3 sequences, with roughly 15% seen just once and approximately 23% held by the top ten. Sequencing was carried out using PBMCs or a T cell subset sorted from them (not recorded which). This clonotype was obtained from a man between 18 and 35 years old who had mild COVID-19 (a few samples of this study predate the infection). Cell type and time point are not known. V gene TRBV20-1 combines with J gene TRBJ2-7; 8 bases line up with TRBD1. For the CDR3, the DNA is TGCAGTGCTACTAAGACAGGGGTTCGGTACGAGCAGTACTTC. It yields the protein CSATKTGVRYEQYF.